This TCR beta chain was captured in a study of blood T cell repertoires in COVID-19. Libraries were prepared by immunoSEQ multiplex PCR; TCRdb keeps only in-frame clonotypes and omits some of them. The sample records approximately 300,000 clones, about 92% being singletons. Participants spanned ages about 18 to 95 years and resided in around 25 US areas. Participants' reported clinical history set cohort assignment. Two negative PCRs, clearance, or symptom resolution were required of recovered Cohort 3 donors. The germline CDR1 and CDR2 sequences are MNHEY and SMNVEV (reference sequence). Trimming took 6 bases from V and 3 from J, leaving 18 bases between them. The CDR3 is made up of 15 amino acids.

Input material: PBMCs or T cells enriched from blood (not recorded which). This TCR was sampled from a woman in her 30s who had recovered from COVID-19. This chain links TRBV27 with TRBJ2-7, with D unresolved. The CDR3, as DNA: TGTGCCAGCAGCGAGACATATCCACGGCTCTACGAGCAGTACTTC. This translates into CASSETYPRLYEQYF.